These 20 T cell receptor beta chains came from one sample sequenced in a study of blood T cells in healthy people across ages. A J-beta primer mix and a sample-barcoded 5' primer were used in a second PCR of roughly 6 to 11 cycles. TCRdb re-called the 5' RACE reads with MiXCR, one entry per CDR3 protein. Among some 1.5 million distinct CDR3 sequences listed, 25% to 30% were seen once. Sequenced material: blood. These receptors were taken from a woman aged 25 to 39 in good health.

This rearrangement joins TRBV28 to TRBJ2-5; the D gene could be TRBD1 or TRBD2 (6 bases each). With the DNA end fitting TRBJ2-7 better, the J assignment may be wrong. Germline CDR1 reads MDHEN; CDR2 reads SYDVKM. The CDR3 totals 14 residues. The chain's CDR3 is CASSLRGLFGEQYF. CDR3 DNA sequence: TGTGCCAGCAGTTTACGGGGGCTGTTTGGCGAGCAGTACTTC.

The rearrangement uses TRBV20-1 and TRBJ2-1; weak D call: TRBD1 (6 bases). The CDR3 is 14 residues long. The germline V gene has CDR1 DFQATT and CDR2 SNEGSKA (reference sequence). V was pared by 0 bases and J by 5 bases, with 11 bases between. CDR3 sequence: CSAREDRINNEQFF. The CDR3 DNA reads as TGCAGTGCTAGAGAAGACAGGATCAACAATGAGCAGTTCTTC.

This clonotype appeared a single time. This chain links TRBV28 with TRBJ2-5; perhaps TRBD2 as D (5 bases). The J call may be in error: the DNA end matches TRBJ2-7 better. Germline loops: CDR1 MDHEN, CDR2 SYDVKM. This CDR3 contains 14 residues. The CDR3, as DNA: TGTGCCAGCAGTGCCGGGATACCACCCTACGAGCAGTACTTC. Its translation is CASSAGIPPYEQYF.

This clonotype occurred many times. The chain is built from TRBV7-6 and TRBJ2-1; 11 positions match TRBD2. Trimming removed 5 bases from V and 0 bases from J; junction bases left unmatched: 12. CDR1 and CDR2 from the germline V gene are SGHVS and FNYEAQ. CDR3 length: 19 amino acids. The chain's CDR3 is CASSPQTSGVDSSYNEQFF. In nucleotides, the CDR3 is TGTGCCAGCAGCCCCCAGACTAGCGGGGTAGACAGCTCCTACAATGAGCAGTTCTTC.

This clonotype was seen a handful of times. The CDR3 here is CSARDQGGSGYTF. The CDR3 nucleotides read TGCAGTGCTAGAGATCAAGGGGGCTCGGGCTACACCTTC. The chain joins TRBV20-1 to TRBJ1-2; the match to TRBD1 covers 7 bases. Germline assignment: CDR1 DFQATT and CDR2 SNEGSKA (reference sequence). This CDR3 comprises 13 residues. Unmatched junction bases numbered 6, after V lost 0 bases and J lost 8 bases.

The chain couples TRBV3-1 to TRBJ1-6; 12 bases map to TRBD1. CDR3 length equals 14 residues. From germline, CDR1 is LGHDT and CDR2 YNNKEL (reference sequence). V lost 5 bases, J lost 10 bases, and 3 bases stayed unmatched. CDR3 loop: CASSAGTGGSPLHF. CDR3 in DNA: TGTGCCAGCAGCGCCGGGACAGGGGGCTCACCCCTCCACTTT.

This clonotype was recorded a few times. The V call is TRBV9, the J call TRBJ2-3, with 8 nucleotides matching TRBD2. CDR1 is SGDLS, CDR2 YYNGEE, per germline. Trimming at V came to 3 bases and at J to 3 bases, leaving 15 bases not matched to a gene. This CDR3 has 18 residues. The CDR3 DNA follows: TGTGCCAGCAGCGCGGCCCCCTTCTACGGGGGGGCGACAGATACGCAGTATTTT. Translated: CASSAAPFYGGATDTQYF.

The rearrangement joins TRBV2 to TRBJ2-7; D unclear. Trimming pared 6 bases from V and 4 bases from J, leaving 16 bases between. The germline CDR1 and CDR2 sequences are SNHLY and FYNNEI. CDR3 length: 14 amino acids. The CDR3 sequence is CASRKEPESYEQYF. The CDR3 DNA reads TGTGCCAGCAGGAAGGAACCAGAATCATACGAGCAGTACTTC.

The chain has TRBV20-1 and TRBJ2-2; D remains ambiguous. Trimming took 7 bases from V and 2 from J, leaving 11 bases between them. This CDR3 has 13 residues. Germline values: CDR1 DFQATT, CDR2 SNEGSKA (reference sequence). CDR3: CSGRDSNTGELFF. For the CDR3, the DNA is TGCAGTGGTAGGGATTCTAACACCGGGGAGCTGTTTTTT.

This clonotype was picked up a small number of times. The chain links TRBV6-6 to TRBJ2-7; tentative D call: TRBD1 (6 bases). V dropped 6 bases and J dropped 5 bases, with 20 bases sitting between them. The CDR3 runs to 15 residues. Germline lookup yields CDR1 MNHNY and CDR2 SVGAGI (reference sequence). CDR3 amino acids: CASRPLDRFKDEQYF. CDR3 nucleotides: TGTGCCAGCAGACCTCTTGACAGGTTTAAGGACGAGCAGTACTTC.

Comments on this clonotype: A much larger clone lies one base from this, so it may be a read error. The CDR3 here is CASSPDVSNQPQHF. CDR3 in DNA: TGCGCCAGCAGCCCGGACGTTAGCAATCAGCCCCAGCATTTT. The chain is built from TRBV5-1 and TRBJ1-5; D unclear. Trimming shortened V by 4 bases and J by 0 bases, and 8 bases separated the two germline ends. CDR1 SGHRS and CDR2 YFSETQ come from the germline V gene. The CDR3 loop spans 14 amino acids.

The rearrangement uses TRBV5-1 and TRBJ1-1; a weak D match, TRBD1 (6 bases). The CDR3 is made up of 13 amino acids. CDR1 and CDR2 (germline): SGHRS, YFSETQ. Between the trimmed V and J ends, which lost 2 bases and 10 bases, there was a span of 15 bases. The CDR3 protein is CASSFSGDGGAFF. CDR3 coding DNA: TGCGCCAGCAGCTTCTCAGGGGATGGTGGAGCTTTCTTT. The variable domain in full, with the rest retrieved from reference TRBV5-1 and TRBJ1-1, is KAGVTQTPRYLIKTRGQQVTLSCSPISGHRSVSWYQQTPGQGLQFLFEYFSETQRNKGNFPGRFSGRQFSNSRSEMNVSTLELGDSALYLCASSFSGDGGAFFGQGTRLTVV.

This sequence joins TRBV5-1 and TRBJ2-2; TRBD2 matches at 8 bases. The V gene's germline CDR1 is SGHRS and CDR2 YFSETQ. The V and J ends lost 3 bases and 2 bases, in that order; junction bases with no gene match: 3. The CDR3 is 15 amino acids. Here the CDR3 DNA reads TGCGCCAGCAGCTCCACTAGCGGTAACACCGGGGAGCTGTTTTTT. Its translation is CASSSTSGNTGELFF.

This clonotype appeared many times. The CDR3 spells CSVEAWGQSSTDTQYF. In DNA, the CDR3 is TGCAGCGTTGAAGCTTGGGGACAGTCTAGCACAGATACGCAGTATTTT. The chain couples TRBV29-1 to TRBJ2-3, with 7 nucleotides matching TRBD1. CDR1 SQVTM and CDR2 ANQGSEA come from the germline V gene. The CDR3 is 16 amino acids. The V gene end was trimmed by 1 base and the J gene end by 0 bases; junction bases not matched to a gene: 7.

This rearrangement joins TRBV20-1 to TRBJ2-7; TRBD2 is a possible D gene (6 bases). This CDR3 is 14 amino acids long. V lost 1 base and J lost 6, with 16 bases in between. The V gene's germline CDR1 is DFQATT and CDR2 SNEGSKA (reference sequence). This chain's CDR3 is CSARAGTGVREQYF. In DNA, the CDR3 is TGCAGTGCTAGAGCCGGGACTGGGGTCCGCGAGCAGTACTTC.

V gene TRBV5-1 combines with J gene TRBJ1-4, with D perhaps matching TRBD1 (5 bases). From germline, CDR1 is SGHRS and CDR2 YFSETQ. CDR3 length: 14 amino acids. Trimming took 3 bases from V and 8 from J, leaving 14 bases between them. CDR3 region: CASSWGESGEKLFF. The CDR3 nucleotides are TGCGCCAGCAGCTGGGGGGAGTCGGGCGAAAAACTGTTTTTT.

This clonotype was detected ten times or more. DNA for the CDR3: TGTGCCAGCAGTTATGGTGCCGACTCTGGGGCCAACGTCCTGACTTTC. Translating gives CASSYGADSGANVLTF. The gene calls are TRBV6-6 and TRBJ2-6; unclear D gene. There are 16 residues in the CDR3. Germline CDR1 MNHNY, CDR2 SVGAGI (reference sequence). The ends were cut back, 3 bases at V and 0 bases at J, with 9 bases in the middle.

This rearrangement joins TRBV30 to TRBJ1-6; no definite D call. CDR3 size: 16 residues. V lost 0 bases to trimming and J lost 0 bases, with 9 bases between them. CDR1 and CDR2 from the germline V gene are GTSNPN and SVGIG (reference sequence). The CDR3 nucleotides read TGTGCCTGGAGTGTACAGATGACCTCCTATAATTCACCCCTCCACTTT. Amino acid sequence: CAWSVQMTSYNSPLHF.

The chain employs TRBV10-2 and TRBJ1-2, with a possible D match to TRBD1 (6 bases). Between the trimmed V and J ends, which lost 5 bases and 8 bases, there was a span of 21 bases. The germline V gene encodes CDR1 WSHSY and CDR2 SAAADI. The CDR3 runs to 15 residues. CDR3 DNA sequence: TGCGCCAGCAGTCCCACGGTAGGGGGGCAGTACGGCTACACCTTC. It codes for CASSPTVGGQYGYTF.

The rearrangement uses TRBV7-2 and TRBJ2-3; tentatively, D is TRBD1 (6 bases). The CDR3 has 16 residues. CDR1 and CDR2 from the germline V gene are SGHTA and FQGNSA. V was cut by 2 bases and J by 4 bases, with 16 bases left in between. DNA for the CDR3: TGTGCCAGCAGCTTAATGCAAGGGCAGGGGCCAGATACGCAGTATTTT. This translates into CASSLMQGQGPDTQYF.